This T cell receptor (beta chain) is from a study of chemoradiotherapy in HPV16-positive cancers. Study background: Functional T-cell assays on a couple of HPV16-positive patients' cells defined candidate HPV-specific clones and common TCR motifs.

Whole-study findings and limits: Better recurrence-free survival went with HPV-responsive T-cell expansion in HPV16-positive patients. Non-HPV-specific T cells did not expand in tumors during treatment, whereas candidate HPV-specific clones and E7-related motifs did. Only a couple of HPV16-positive patients supplied the functional HPV-specificity definition.

Germline V lookup: CDR1 SQVTM, CDR2 ANQGSEA. The CDR3 is 12 residues long. Trimming took 6 bases from V and 5 from J; bases not matched to a gene: 4. As regards this clone: The antigen is not known.

Data came from immunoSEQ multiplex PCR; TCRdb stores just in-frame clones and leaves some out. Of about 12,000 clones listed, nearly 90% are singletons. This chain uses TRBV29-1 with TRBJ1-3; 7 bases agree with TRBD1. This TCR was sampled from a human donor with HPV-associated anogenital cancer. This material was collected from a patient who underwent chemoradiotherapy. CDR3 nucleotides: TGCAGCGTCCGGGACAGCCGAAACACCATATATTTT. Translating it yields CSVRDSRNTIYF.